A selection of T cell receptor beta chains follows, all from one sample in a study of identical twins. TCRdb reprocessed the 5' RACE reads via MiXCR and lists one record per CDR3 protein. There are fewer than 250,000 distinct CDR3 sequences in the sample; 7% to 8.5% occur only once, and less than 6.5% lies in the top ten. The same sample was also used in a study of yellow fever vaccine responses in identical twins.

Sequenced material: CD8+ T cells sorted from blood. The receptors stem from a woman aged 18-29 years in good health. CDR3s include the opening cysteine and the closing phenylalanine or tryptophan. Each record gives: D gene, clone size, V gene, J gene, CDR3 DNA, CDR3 protein. The D gene is left open where the match is weak. Clone size is stated in some rows and not others, as once, few, many or a class when expanded.

>TRBD2|many|TRBV6-2/TRBV6-3|TRBJ2-1
TGTGCCAGCAGTTACTCATCGGGAGGATCAAATGAGCAGTTCTTC
CASSYSSGGSNEQFF
>TRBD2|few|TRBV6-5|TRBJ2-2
TGTGCCAGCAGTTACGAATGGGGGGGAGGGAACACCGGGGAGCTGTTTTTT
CASSYEWGGGNTGELFF
>.|many|TRBV6-1|TRBJ2-2
TGTGCCAGCACCCCAGGGACGCCGAACACCGGGGAGCTGTTTTTT
CASTPGTPNTGELFF
>TRBD1|few|TRBV28|TRBJ2-5
TGTGCCAGCAGTTTTCCGACAGGGGAGATAGAGACCCAGTACTTC
CASSFPTGEIETQYF
>.|many|TRBV10-2|TRBJ2-2
TGCGCCAGCAGAACAACCGGGGAGCTGTTTTTT
CASRTTGELFF
>.|many|TRBV12-3/TRBV12-4|TRBJ2-1
TGTGCCAGCAGTTTGGGGGTGAACAGGGTCTACAATGAGCAGTTCTTC
CASSLGVNRVYNEQFF
>TRBD2|few|TRBV5-5|TRBJ2-2
TGTGCCAGCAGCTGGGCCCCTTCTAGCGGGAGTGCCGGGGAGCTGTTTTTT
CASSWAPSSGSAGELFF
>TRBD2|many|TRBV29-1|TRBJ2-3
TGCAGCGTTGTAGTAGCGGGGGGGCCAGATACGCAGTATTTT
CSVVVAGGPDTQYF
>TRBD1|.|TRBV4-1|TRBJ2-7
TGCGCCAGCAGCCAAGAGGTCGCCCCAACCGGGACAGGGATTTACGAGCAGTACTTC
CASSQEVAPTGTGIYEQYF
>TRBD2|few|TRBV29-1|TRBJ2-3
TGCAGCGTTGAGGATTCGGAACTAGCGGTCACAGATACGCAGTATTTT
CSVEDSELAVTDTQYF
>TRBD2|.|TRBV5-1|TRBJ2-3
TGCGCCAGCAGCTATATAGCGGGAGGGACAGATACGCAGTATTTT
CASSYIAGGTDTQYF
>.|many|TRBV7-9|TRBJ1-2
TGTGCCAGCAGCTTAAGGACAGACTATGGCTACACCTTC
CASSLRTDYGYTF
>.|many|TRBV12-3/TRBV12-4|TRBJ2-7
TGTGCCAGCAGCAAAGACAGATACGAGCAGTACTTC
CASSKDRYEQYF
>.|many|TRBV9|TRBJ2-1
TGTGCCAGCAGCGTAGCTACAACGGGTTGGGGGAATGAGCAGTTCTTC
CASSVATTGWGNEQFF
>.|many|TRBV6-1|TRBJ1-1
TGTGCCAGCAGTACAGACCGATTGAACACTGAAGCTTTCTTT
CASSTDRLNTEAFF
>TRBD1|.|TRBV5-4|TRBJ2-5
TGTGCCAGCAGCTCGTCCGGGACAGGGCAAGAGACCCAGTACTTC
CASSSSGTGQETQYF
>TRBD1|.|TRBV13|TRBJ2-3
TGTGCCAGCAGCCTACAGGGGAATACGCAGTATTTT
CASSLQGNTQYF
>TRBD2|many|TRBV27|TRBJ2-2
TGTGCCAGCAGCTCCAGTACGGGACTAGCAAGCACCGGGGAGCTGTTTTTT
CASSSSTGLASTGELFF
>.|few|TRBV12-3/TRBV12-4|TRBJ2-7
TGTGCCAGCACCCACGAGGGGAAATCCTACGAGCAGTACTTC
CASTHEGKSYEQYF
>.|many|TRBV12-5|TRBJ2-1
TGTGCTAGTGGGCCCCCCGGGAGCTGGGCCAATGAGCAGTTCTTC
CASGPPGSWANEQFF
>TRBD2|few|TRBV12-3/TRBV12-4|TRBJ2-1
TGTGCCAGCAGTTTTCCCGGGACTAGCGGGATGGATGAGCAGTTCTTC
CASSFPGTSGMDEQFF
>TRBD2|few|TRBV5-5|TRBJ2-2
TGTGCCAGCAGCTTGGGGACTAGCGACGACACCGGGGAGCTGTTTTTT
CASSLGTSDDTGELFF
>.|many|TRBV29-1|TRBJ1-5
TGCAGCGTTGCAGGGAATTTAGATCAGCCCCAGCATTTT
CSVAGNLDQPQHF
>.|many|TRBV29-1|TRBJ2-1
TGCAGCGTTGAAGCCGGTCACATACCCTACAATGAGCAGTTCTTC
CSVEAGHIPYNEQFF
>TRBD2|many|TRBV9|TRBJ2-3
TGTGCCAGCAGCGTAGGAGAACTAGCGGGGAGAACAGATACGCAGTATTTT
CASSVGELAGRTDTQYF
>.|.|TRBV4-1|TRBJ1-5
TGCGCCAGCAGCCAAGTGCGGGGAGAGCAGCCCCAGCATTTT
CASSQVRGEQPQHF
>.|few|TRBV12-3/TRBV12-4|TRBJ2-2
TGTGCCAGCAGTTTAGAGTGGGGGGTGAACACCGGGGAGCTGTTTTTT
CASSLEWGVNTGELFF
>.|.|TRBV7-9|TRBJ2-3
TGTGCCAGCAGCGGGCACACAGATACGCAGTATTTT
CASSGHTDTQYF
>TRBD2|.|TRBV12-3/TRBV12-4|TRBJ2-7
TGTGCCAGCAGTTTATCTGGCCTAGCGGGAAACGAGCAGTACTTC
CASSLSGLAGNEQYF
>TRBD1|few|TRBV27|TRBJ1-6
TGTGCCAGGGACAGGGGTCCTTCACCCCTCCACTTT
CARDRGPSPLHF
>TRBD1|.|TRBV6-1|TRBJ2-7
TGTGCCAGCAGTGCAGGGGGTGGCTACGAGCAGTACTTC
CASSAGGGYEQYF
>TRBD1|.|TRBV7-6|TRBJ2-7
TGTGCCAGCAGCTCGGACAGGAGAGGCTACGAGCAGTACTTC
CASSSDRRGYEQYF
>TRBD2|few|TRBV4-1|TRBJ2-1
TGCGCCAGCAGCCAAGATTCGACTAGCGGGTTCAGTGAGCAGTTCTTC
CASSQDSTSGFSEQFF
>.|.|TRBV5-1|TRBJ2-5
TGCGCCAGCAGCCCTTCTGGGGGGGCCGGGAAGACCCAGTACTTC
CASSPSGGAGKTQYF
>TRBD2|many|TRBV14|TRBJ2-2
TGTGCCAGCAAGCGGGGGTACACCGGGGAGCTGTTTTTT
CASKRGYTGELFF
>.|few|TRBV12-5|TRBJ2-7
TGTGCTAGTGGTTCCGGACAGCCGAGGCTCAACTTC
CASGSGQPRLNF
>TRBD1|many|TRBV28|TRBJ2-7
TGTGCCAGCAGTTTACCCGACAGGGGGCCCTACGAGCAGTACTTC
CASSLPDRGPYEQYF
>.|many|TRBV7-9|TRBJ1-1
TGTGCCAGCAGCTTAAACAGGGAGAACACTGAAGCTTTCTTT
CASSLNRENTEAFF
>TRBD1|many|TRBV12-3/TRBV12-4|TRBJ1-1
TGTGCCAGCAGTTTCGGACAGGACGCTTTCTTT
CASSFGQDAFF
>.|.|TRBV9|TRBJ1-2
TGTGCCAGCAGCGAGACAACCCGAGGGGACTATGGCTACACCTTC
CASSETTRGDYGYTF
>TRBD2|few|TRBV12-3/TRBV12-4|TRBJ2-7
TGTGCCAGCAGTTTCGGTGTTAGCGGGAGTCTTGGCTACGAGCAGTACTTC
CASSFGVSGSLGYEQYF
>.|few|TRBV28|TRBJ2-7
TGTGCCAGCAGTTTTAGGACCTACGAGCAGTACTTC
CASSFRTYEQYF
>TRBD2|few|TRBV7-9|TRBJ2-1
TGTGCCAGCAGCTTAGATGCTAGCGGGAGTTTGGATGAGCAGTTCTTC
CASSLDASGSLDEQFF
>TRBD2|many|TRBV7-7|TRBJ2-1
TGTGCCAGCAGCTTAGTGGCGGGAGACGAGCAGTTCTTC
CASSLVAGDEQFF
>.|many|TRBV27|TRBJ1-1
TGTGCCAGCAGTGGAGGCGGGACGTACCGTGAAGCTTTCTTT
CASSGGGTYREAFF
>TRBD2|.|TRBV11-2|TRBJ2-1
TGTGCCAGCAGCACAAAGACTAGCGGGCCTTCCTACAATGAGCAGTTCTTC
CASSTKTSGPSYNEQFF